Listed here are 2 T cell receptor beta chains from one sample, sequenced in a study of cytomegalovirus exposure and HLA in healthy donors (dated by TCRdb to 2016 to 2017). Preparation of the library involved the immunoSEQ multiplex PCR assay. For the multiplex PCR, a mixture combining 60 forward primers for TCR Vbeta segments and 13 reverse primers for TCR Jbeta segments was used. Entries here come from immuneACCESS through TCRdb and include only in-frame sequences with V and J called. Some clones fail to appear in such tables; in the studies checked, an unresolved V gene covers under half of the shortfall, and the cause of the remainder is unknown. The sample data list more than 95,000 clones, and 60% to 80% of these were observed just once. The ten top clones hold roughly 16% of the sample. Sequencing used PBMCs. The source of these receptors is a man aged 45-60 years in good health and CMV-seropositive.

This chain links TRBV7-2 with TRBJ1-4; TRBD1 is a possible D gene (5 bases). This CDR3 is built from 15 residues. The germline gives CDR1 SGHTA, CDR2 FQGNSA. The ends were cut back, 5 bases at V and 5 bases at J, with 15 bases in the middle. The CDR3 spells CASSPSGAGNEKLFF. The CDR3, as DNA: TGTGCCAGCAGCCCAAGCGGGGCTGGGAATGAAAAACTGTTTTTT.

V and J are TRBV6-5 and TRBJ2-7, with D unclear. CDR1 is MNHEY and CDR2 is SVGAGI in the germline V gene. This CDR3 region has 13 residues. V was trimmed by 6 bases and J by 4 bases, leaving 13 bases between them. CDR3: CASRSQDRYEQYF. The CDR3 DNA reads TGTGCCAGCAGGTCCCAGGATCGATACGAGCAGTACTTC.